This T cell receptor (beta chain) was profiled in a study of brain metastases from non-small cell lung cancer (dated by TCRdb to 2018 to 2020). Notes on the research overall: The study profiled the immune microenvironment of paired resected primary tumors and brain metastases taken from patients with non-small-cell lung cancer.

Concerning this clone itself: What this receptor recognizes is not known. It has no much larger one-base neighbor in the sample; base qualities were not kept.

The trim is 4 bases for V and 11 bases for J, with a gap of 17 bases between the germline ends. CDR3 length: 13 amino acids, cysteine to phenylalanine. CDR3 DNA is the only sequence kept; it has 39 bases, read in frame from the first base. CDR1 and CDR2 were assigned from the germline V gene as MNHEY and SVGEGT. A cohort of around 40 patients with surgically resected non-small-cell lung cancer, for whom both primary tumor and brain metastasis specimens were available, was included. Archival formalin-fixed, paraffin-embedded tissues were used as the tumor specimens. On the study overall, not on this receptor specifically: Compared with the matched primary tumors, more than 60% of brain metastases appeared to show expanded T-cell clones. T-cell infiltration was lower in brain metastases than in primary tumors (P < 0.001). Paired brain metastases and primary tumors largely shared TCR repertoires, although T-cell densities in the metastases were sparse.

The library was built by means of the immunoSEQ multiplex PCR assay. T-cell receptor beta chain repertoire sequencing was performed alongside a 770-gene immune expression panel. TCRdb provides this immuneACCESS table in a form limited to in-frame rearrangements. Some clones are lacking; in checked studies, under half of them reflect an unresolved V gene, and why the rest are absent is not known. Across this sample there are about 2,600 clones, with roughly 80% seen only once. The ten largest clones add up to around 40% of the sample. This sequence was found in a donor at least 40 years old with non-small cell lung cancer. Sequencing was done on a sample of tissue from a brain metastasis. Interpreted using the paper, the cell subset or site label stands for: resected brain metastasis paired with primary lung tumor. The chain couples TRBV6-2 or TRBV6-3 to TRBJ1-1; the D gene assignment is ambiguous. CDR3 sequence: CASSSTPRGTAFF. The nucleotide sequence is TGTGCCAGCAGTTCCACGCCCCGGGGTACGGCTTTCTTT.